Following are 22 T cell receptor beta chains from one sample sequenced in a study of T cell responses to AZD1222 COVID-19 vaccine. The protocol was immunoSEQ multiplex PCR, while the TCRdb copy is restricted to in-frame clones and leaves out a portion. The sample has 35,000 to 50,000 clones, over 75% seen once. Sequenced here: peripheral blood, sampled 28 days after the second dose of the MenACWY control vaccine. These receptors were collected from an adult who received the MenACWY meningococcal vaccine as a control.

The chain is built from TRBV2 and TRBJ1-5; D is ambiguous. The CDR3 is 15 residues long. The germline V gene has CDR1 SNHLY and CDR2 FYNNEI. Trimming cost V 6 bases and J 1 base, with 13 bases left between them. The CDR3 reads CASRRAWGSNQPQHF. CDR3 nucleotides: TGTGCCAGCAGAAGGGCCTGGGGAAGCAATCAGCCCCAGCATTTT. The variable domain in full, completed from reference TRBV2 and TRBJ1-5, reads EPEVTQTPSHQVTQMGQEVILRCVPISNHLYFYWYRQILGQKVEFLVSFYNNEISEKSEIFDDQFSVERPDGSNFTLKIRSTKLEDSAMYFCASRRAWGSNQPQHFGDGTRLSIL.

The gene calls are TRBV10-3 and TRBJ2-2; 10 bases are shared with TRBD2. Germline values: CDR1 ENHRY, CDR2 SYGVKD. The CDR3 sequence is 16 residues long. The ends lost 3 bases at V and 6 bases at J; junction bases unmatched: 7. This CDR3 reads CAISDPLAGGPGELFF. The CDR3 region has the DNA TGTGCCATCAGTGACCCTTTAGCGGGAGGACCCGGGGAGCTGTTTTTT.

This clone was recorded a few times. The V call is TRBV10-2, the J call TRBJ2-7; TRBD2 agrees at 14 bases. Trimming cost V 5 bases and J 7 bases; bases outside gene matches: 16. The CDR3 totals 18 residues. Per germline, CDR1 WSHSY and CDR2 SAAADI. The CDR3 region has the DNA TGCGCCAGCAGTCTCACCCATCCCGGGACTAGCGGGAGTGGTGAGCAGTACTTC. Encoded protein: CASSLTHPGTSGSGEQYF.

The chain has TRBV28 and TRBJ1-1; 11 nucleotides match TRBD1. V lost 10 bases, J lost 5 bases, and 6 bases stayed unmatched. In germline, CDR1 is MDHEN, CDR2 SYDVKM. The CDR3 totals 13 residues. CDR3 bases: TGTGCCACCTCCGGGACAGGGGGGACTGAAGCTTTCTTT. Its protein is CATSGTGGTEAFF.

The chain joins TRBV10-1 to TRBJ2-1; TRBD1 aligns across 7 bases. The CDR3 is 17 amino acids. The trim removed 0 bases at V and 4 bases at J, leaving 9 bases unmatched. Looked up from germline, CDR1 is WNHNN and CDR2 is SYGVQD (reference sequence). As DNA, the CDR3 is TGCGCCAGCAGTGAGTCGATTAGGACAGGATTATACAATGAGCAGTTCTTC. Translating gives CASSESIRTGLYNEQFF.

The chain carries TRBV14 and TRBJ1-6; 9 bases agree with TRBD1. Germline CDR1 is SGHDN and CDR2 is FVKESK. Trimming cost V 3 bases and J 7 bases; bases outside gene matches: 4. This CDR3 spans 15 amino acids. For the CDR3, the DNA is TGTGCCAGCAGCCACGGGACAGGGCAAAATTCACCCCTCCACTTT. Translated, it gives CASSHGTGQNSPLHF. The full variable domain, with the rest looked up from reference TRBV14 and TRBJ1-6, is EAGVTQFPSHSVIEKGQTVTLRCDPISGHDNLYWYRRVMGKEIKFLLHFVKESKQDESGMPNNRFLAERTGGTYSTLKVQPAELEDSGVYFCASSHGTGQNSPLHFGNGTRLTVT.

The count of this clone is one. The gene calls are TRBV7-9 and TRBJ2-2; D gene unclear. The V end lost 1 base, the J end lost 5 bases, and 5 bases lay between the germline ends. There are 13 residues in the CDR3. Germline V CDR1 and CDR2: SEHNR, FQNEAQ (reference sequence). The CDR3 DNA reads as TGTGCCAGCAGCTTAGTCCCTACCGGGGAGCTGTTTTTT. Its translation is CASSLVPTGELFF.

The chain uses TRBV14 and TRBJ1-2, with a weak D call TRBD1 (6 bases). V was trimmed by 1 base and J by 7 bases, leaving 10 bases between them. CDR1 is SGHDN and CDR2 is FVKESK in the germline V gene. The CDR3 consists of 13 residues. CDR3: CASSQGTGSGYTF. The CDR3 DNA reads as TGTGCCAGCAGCCAAGGTACAGGGTCTGGCTACACCTTC.

V is TRBV10-3 and J is TRBJ1-2, with TRBD1 matching over 9 bases. The CDR3 spans 14 residues. The junction had 2 bases not matched to a gene; V was cut back by 2 bases and J by 4 bases. CDR1 is ENHRY, CDR2 SYGVKD, per germline. CDR3: CAISEPDRGYGYTF. The CDR3 DNA is TGTGCCATCAGTGAGCCGGACAGGGGCTATGGCTACACCTTC.

This chain links TRBV6-1 with TRBJ1-2; a weak D match, TRBD1 (5 bases). V was trimmed by 1 base and J by 3 bases, leaving 21 bases between them. This CDR3 has 18 amino acids. In germline, CDR1 is MNHNS, CDR2 SASEGT. The CDR3 DNA reads as TGTGCCAGCAGTGAAGGGGGCAGGTTGTCCGCTTTGGACTATGGCTACACCTTC. It encodes CASSEGGRLSALDYGYTF.

V gene TRBV5-1 combines with J gene TRBJ1-3; TRBD1 aligns across 7 bases. Trimming cost V 0 bases and J 0 bases; bases outside gene matches: 9. CDR1 and CDR2 (germline): SGHRS, YFSETQ. This CDR3 comprises 18 residues. The DNA of the CDR3 is TGCGCCAGCAGCTTGGGGGGGACAGCTTCTTTCTCTGGAAACACCATATATTTT. This sequence encodes CASSLGGTASFSGNTIYF.

The V gene is TRBV25-1, the J gene TRBJ1-1, with D possibly matching TRBD1 (5 bases). The CDR3 has 14 residues. Germline CDR1 MGHDK, CDR2 SYGVNS. Trimming took 3 bases from V and 4 from J, leaving 12 bases between them. The CDR3 DNA reads as TGTGCCAGCAGTGAGCACGTTCAGGGCACTGAAGCTTTCTTT. Translation: CASSEHVQGTEAFF.

This clone was recorded only once. V is TRBV11-2 and J is TRBJ1-4; 10 bases map to TRBD1. From germline, CDR1 is SGHAT and CDR2 FQNNGV. The V gene end was trimmed by 3 bases and the J gene end by 5 bases; junction bases not matched to a gene: 0. The CDR3 is made up of 14 amino acids. Here the CDR3 DNA reads TGTGCCAGCAGCTTGGGACAGGGGAATGAAAAACTGTTTTTT. Protein: CASSLGQGNEKLFF.

The gene calls are TRBV5-1 and TRBJ2-7, with D possibly matching TRBD1 (5 bases). The length of the CDR3 is 14 residues. The germline V and J ends were trimmed by 4 bases and 0 bases, with 11 bases remaining between them. Germline CDR1 is SGHRS and CDR2 is YFSETQ. The CDR3 reads CASSIRQSSYEQYF. CDR3 sequence (DNA): TGCGCCAGCAGCATACGACAGAGCTCCTACGAGCAGTACTTC. The complete variable domain, with remaining parts taken from reference TRBV5-1 and TRBJ2-7, reads KAGVTQTPRYLIKTRGQQVTLSCSPISGHRSVSWYQQTPGQGLQFLFEYFSETQRNKGNFPGRFSGRQFSNSRSEMNVSTLELGDSALYLCASSIRQSSYEQYFGPGTRLTVT.

The V gene is TRBV11-2, the J gene TRBJ1-5; D unresolved. Germline V gene lookup returns CDR1 SGHAT and CDR2 FQNNGV. This CDR3 region has 15 residues. V was pared by 5 bases and J by 3 bases, with 14 bases between. The CDR3, as DNA: TGTGCCAGCAGCCTCCGCGGCACCCCCAATCAGCCCCAGCATTTT. Translating it yields CASSLRGTPNQPQHF.

The CDR3 bases are TGCGCCAGCAGCTTGATCCCTAGCGGGGCCTACAATGAGCAGTTCTTC. Its translation is CASSLIPSGAYNEQFF. The chain links TRBV5-1 to TRBJ2-1, with 9 bases aligning to TRBD2. Germline V gene lookup returns CDR1 SGHRS and CDR2 YFSETQ. V shed 1 base, J shed 2 bases, and the junction held 4 bases outside the gene matches. The CDR3 sequence is 16 residues long.

V is TRBV5-6 and J is TRBJ1-4, with D possibly matching TRBD1 (6 bases). Per the germline V gene, CDR1 is SGHDT and CDR2 is YYEEEE. This CDR3 has 16 residues. V dropped 4 bases and J dropped 7 bases, with 20 bases sitting between them. CDR3 in amino acids: CASSRDSRGRGEKLFF. CDR3 DNA sequence: TGTGCCAGCAGCAGGGACTCCAGGGGTCGCGGTGAAAAACTGTTTTTT.

This rearrangement joins TRBV27 to TRBJ2-4; D possibly matches TRBD1 or TRBD2 (6 bases each). The V end lost 6 bases, the J end lost 3 bases, and 12 bases lay between the germline ends. The germline CDR1 and CDR2 sequences are MNHEY and SMNVEV (reference sequence). This CDR3 region has 14 residues. The CDR3: CASSPGAGKNIQYF. The CDR3 coding sequence is TGTGCCAGCAGCCCGGGGGCCGGCAAAAACATTCAGTACTTC.

The V gene is TRBV5-4, the J gene TRBJ2-3; perhaps TRBD1 as D (5 bases). Germline V gene sequence: CDR1 SGHNT, CDR2 YYREEE (reference sequence). The CDR3 totals 14 residues. V was pared by 5 bases and J by 6 bases, with 16 bases between. The CDR3 protein is CASRIAQGRDTQYF. The CDR3, as DNA: TGTGCCAGCAGGATCGCCCAGGGTAGGGATACGCAGTATTTT.

This clone was counted between two and nine times. The V and J genes are TRBV6-1 and TRBJ2-7; D is unresolved. The CDR3 is 14 amino acids. Trimming removed 3 bases at V and 0 bases at J, with 9 bases between. The germline gives CDR1 MNHNS, CDR2 SASEGT. In DNA, the CDR3 is TGTGCCAGCAGTGACCGGCAGTTCTCCTACGAGCAGTACGTC. Its protein is CASSDRQFSYEQYV.

The chain carries TRBV7-8 and TRBJ1-3; D remains ambiguous. CDR3 length: 15 amino acids. Germline lookup yields CDR1 SGHVS and CDR2 FQNEAQ. V was cut by 0 bases and J by 1 base, with 7 bases left in between. CDR3 DNA sequence: TGTGCCAGCAGCTTAGCGCACAGTTCTGGAAACACCATATATTTT. Encoded protein: CASSLAHSSGNTIYF.

V and J are TRBV19 and TRBJ1-4; D gene unclear. Germline values: CDR1 LNHDA, CDR2 SQIVND (reference sequence). V lost 3 bases, J lost 0 bases, and 17 bases lay in between. The CDR3 contains 18 residues. Here the CDR3 reads CASSIFILQAATNEKLFF. The CDR3, as DNA: TGTGCCAGTAGTATTTTTATTCTGCAGGCGGCAACTAATGAAAAACTGTTTTTT.